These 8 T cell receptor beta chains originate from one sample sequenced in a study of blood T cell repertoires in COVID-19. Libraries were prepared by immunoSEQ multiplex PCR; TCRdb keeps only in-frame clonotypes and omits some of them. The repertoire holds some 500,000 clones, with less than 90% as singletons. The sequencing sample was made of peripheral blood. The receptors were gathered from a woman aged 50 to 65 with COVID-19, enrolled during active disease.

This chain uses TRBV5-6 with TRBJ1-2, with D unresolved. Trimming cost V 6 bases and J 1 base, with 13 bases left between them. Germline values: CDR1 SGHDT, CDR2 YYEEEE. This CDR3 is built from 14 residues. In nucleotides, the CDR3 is TGTGCCAGCACGGAGGATTTTGGTAACTATGGCTACACCTTC. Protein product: CASTEDFGNYGYTF.

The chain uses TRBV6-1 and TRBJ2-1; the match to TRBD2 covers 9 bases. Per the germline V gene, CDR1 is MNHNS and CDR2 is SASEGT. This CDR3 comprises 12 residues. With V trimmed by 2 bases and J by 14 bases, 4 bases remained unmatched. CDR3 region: CASSEFAGGEFF. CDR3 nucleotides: TGTGCCAGCAGTGAATTCGCGGGGGGGGAGTTCTTC.

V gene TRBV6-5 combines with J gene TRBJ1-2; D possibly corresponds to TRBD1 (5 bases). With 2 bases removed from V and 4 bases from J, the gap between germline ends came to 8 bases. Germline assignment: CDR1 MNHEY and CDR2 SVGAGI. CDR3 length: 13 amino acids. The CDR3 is CASSYGTPYGYTF. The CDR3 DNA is TGTGCCAGCAGTTACGGGACTCCCTATGGCTACACCTTC.

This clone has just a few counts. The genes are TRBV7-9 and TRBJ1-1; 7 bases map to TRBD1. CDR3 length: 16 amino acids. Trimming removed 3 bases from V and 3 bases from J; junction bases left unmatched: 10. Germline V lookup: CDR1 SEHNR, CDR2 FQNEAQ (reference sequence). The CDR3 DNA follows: TGTGCCAGCAGCTTCGGGGACAGAGAGCTCCACACTGAAGCTTTCTTT. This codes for CASSFGDRELHTEAFF. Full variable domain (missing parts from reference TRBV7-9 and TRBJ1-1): DTGVSQNPRHKITKRGQNVTFRCDPISEHNRLYWYRQTLGQGPEFLTYFQNEAQLEKSRLLSDRFSAERPKGSFSTLEIQRTEQGDSAMYLCASSFGDRELHTEAFFGQGTRLTVV.

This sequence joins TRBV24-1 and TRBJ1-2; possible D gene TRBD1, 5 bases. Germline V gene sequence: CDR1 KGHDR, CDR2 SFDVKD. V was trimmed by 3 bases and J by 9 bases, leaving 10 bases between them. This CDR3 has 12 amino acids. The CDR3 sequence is CATSDTGGSYTF. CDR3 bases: TGTGCCACCAGTGATACCGGGGGAAGCTACACCTTC.

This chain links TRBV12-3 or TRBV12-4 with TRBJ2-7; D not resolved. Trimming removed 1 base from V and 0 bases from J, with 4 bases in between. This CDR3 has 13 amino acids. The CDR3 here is CASSLDGSYEQYF. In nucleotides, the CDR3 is TGTGCCAGCAGTTTAGACGGCTCCTACGAGCAGTACTTC.

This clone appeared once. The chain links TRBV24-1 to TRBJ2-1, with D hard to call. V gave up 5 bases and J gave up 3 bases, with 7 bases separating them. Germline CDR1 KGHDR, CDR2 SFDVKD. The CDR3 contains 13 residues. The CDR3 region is CATSAHSYNEQFF. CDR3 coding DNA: TGTGCCACCAGTGCCCACAGCTACAATGAGCAGTTCTTC.

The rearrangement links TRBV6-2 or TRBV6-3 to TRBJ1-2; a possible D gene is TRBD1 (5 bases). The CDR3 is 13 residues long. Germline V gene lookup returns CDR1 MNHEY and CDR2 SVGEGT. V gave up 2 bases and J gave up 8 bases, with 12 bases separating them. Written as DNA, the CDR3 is TGTGCCAGCAGTTACCGGCAGGGAAGAGGCTACACCTTC. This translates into CASSYRQGRGYTF.